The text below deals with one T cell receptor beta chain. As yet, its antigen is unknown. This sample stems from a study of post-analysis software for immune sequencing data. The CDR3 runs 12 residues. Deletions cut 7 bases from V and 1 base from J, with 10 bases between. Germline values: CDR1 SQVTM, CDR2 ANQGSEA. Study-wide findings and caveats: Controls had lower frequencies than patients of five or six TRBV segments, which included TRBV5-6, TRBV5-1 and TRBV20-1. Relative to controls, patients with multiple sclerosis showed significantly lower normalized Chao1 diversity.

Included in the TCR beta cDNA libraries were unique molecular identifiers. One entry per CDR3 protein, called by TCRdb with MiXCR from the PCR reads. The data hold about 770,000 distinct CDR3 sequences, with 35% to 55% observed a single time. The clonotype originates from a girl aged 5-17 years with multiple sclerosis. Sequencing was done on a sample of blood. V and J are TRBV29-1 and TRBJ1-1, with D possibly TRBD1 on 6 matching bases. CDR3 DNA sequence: TGCAGCGACCTACAGGGGAACACTGAAGCTTTCTTT. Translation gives CSDLQGNTEAFF.